Listed below are T cell receptor beta chains from one sample, sequenced in a study of cytomegalovirus exposure and HLA in healthy donors. The assay was immunoSEQ multiplex PCR, and TCRdb's table has in-frame clones only and misses some. The sample holds 180,000 or so clones, roughly 74% seen once. The sample taken for sequencing was PBMCs. These TCRs come from a woman aged 40 to 55 in good health and CMV-seropositive. Both conserved end residues are part of each CDR3. A D gene is named only where the DNA matches it firmly. Size values are once, few and many counts, or a class for expanded clones, and some rows have none.

TRBJ1-1 | TRBV28 | . | . | CASSLLGRRNTEAFF | TGTGCCAGCAGTTTGTTGGGCCGGCGGAACACTGAAGCTTTCTTT
TRBJ2-5 | TRBV7-2 | . | TRBD2 | CASSLARTLLAGGGWSQYF | TGTGCCAGCAGCCTAGCGAGGACCCTACTAGCGGGGGGGGGTTGGTCCCAGTACTTC
TRBJ2-5 | TRBV9 | . | . | CASSPSPGAGETQYF | TGTGCCAGCAGTCCCTCGCCAGGGGCGGGTGAGACCCAGTACTTC
TRBJ1-2 | TRBV28 | . | TRBD1 | CASSLFLGQGPNYGYTF | TGTGCCAGCAGTCTCTTCCTGGGACAGGGGCCTAACTATGGCTACACCTTC
TRBJ1-1 | TRBV4-2 | few | . | CASSQEPTGGTEAFF | TGTGCCAGCAGCCAAGAACCGACTGGAGGGACTGAAGCTTTCTTT
TRBJ1-1 | TRBV28 | . | . | CASSSAGKVSEAFF | TGTGCCAGCAGCTCCGCAGGGAAAGTAAGTGAAGCTTTCTTT
TRBJ2-5 | TRBV11-2 | once | TRBD1 | CASSPRTGAETQYF | TGTGCCAGCAGCCCAAGGACAGGGGCAGAGACCCAGTACTTC
TRBJ1-2 | TRBV28 | . | . | CASSSLQGNYGYTF | TGTGCCAGCAGTTCCCTTCAGGGGAACTATGGCTACACCTTC
TRBJ1-5 | TRBV7-3 | . | . | CASSSPTNYSNQPQHF | TGTGCCAGCAGCTCCCCGACGAACTATAGCAATCAGCCCCAGCATTTT
TRBJ1-1 | TRBV11-2 | few | . | CASSFRRDTEAFF | TGTGCCAGCAGCTTCAGACGGGACACTGAAGCTTTCTTT
TRBJ2-1 | TRBV6-4 | . | TRBD2 | CASSEQSGSYNEQFF | TGTGCCAGCAGTGAACAGAGCGGGAGTTACAATGAGCAGTTCTTC
TRBJ2-7 | TRBV25-1 | . | . | CASRDSSLSYEQYF | TGTGCCAGCCGGGACTCATCCTTATCCTACGAGCAGTACTTC
TRBJ1-5 | TRBV28 | . | . | CASSSGQNSNQPQHF | TGTGCCAGCAGTTCGGGTCAGAATAGCAATCAGCCCCAGCATTTT
TRBJ2-3 | TRBV11-3 | . | TRBD1 | CASSRGGQGAFATQYF | TGTGCCAGCAGCCGTGGGGGACAGGGGGCGTTTGCCACGCAGTATTTT
TRBJ2-7 | TRBV6-4 | . | TRBD1 | CASSDSPPEGQNYEQYF | TGTGCCAGCAGTGACTCCCCCCCTGAGGGACAGAACTACGAGCAGTACTTC
TRBJ2-5 | TRBV7-9 | . | . | CASSLGWAIQETQYF | TGTGCCAGCAGCTTAGGTTGGGCAATCCAAGAGACCCAGTACTTC
TRBJ1-2 | TRBV18 | . | TRBD1 | CASSPRDSRYGYTF | TGTGCCAGCTCACCAAGGGACAGTAGGTATGGCTACACCTTC
TRBJ1-2 | TRBV4-3 | . | TRBD1 | CASSQKTGQGAGGYTF | TGCGCCAGCAGCCAAAAAACCGGACAGGGGGCAGGGGGCTACACCTTC
TRBJ2-7 | TRBV11-1 | . | . | CASSFSAARMFFRYF | TGTGCCAGCAGCTTTTCGGCCGCGAGGATGTTTTTCCGGTACTTC
TRBJ2-1 | TRBV6-5 | . | TRBD1 | CASRTGTGRNEQFF | TGTGCCAGCAGGACCGGGACAGGGCGTAATGAGCAGTTCTTC